What follows are 31 T cell receptor beta chains derived from one specimen sequenced in a study of identical twins. TCRdb fed the 5' RACE reads into MiXCR, producing one record per CDR3 protein. The data contain a few hundred thousand distinct CDR3 sequences, approximately 17% of them singletons. Sequenced: naive T cells sorted from blood. The receptors derive from a man aged 50 or older in good health.

This clonotype was picked up many times. The chain uses TRBV11-2 and TRBJ2-1, with TRBD2 identical over 8 bases. The junction had 9 bases not matched to a gene; V was cut back by 2 bases and J by 6 bases. Germline V gives CDR1 SGHAT, CDR2 FQNNGV. There are 16 residues in the CDR3. Here the CDR3 reads CASSLNPGTRANEQFF. CDR3 sequence (DNA): TGTGCCAGCAGCTTAAACCCCGGGACTAGAGCCAATGAGCAGTTCTTC.

This chain links TRBV20-1 with TRBJ1-5; D is unresolved. The CDR3 is 13 amino acids. In germline, CDR1 is DFQATT, CDR2 SNEGSKA (reference sequence). V was cut by 3 bases and J by 1 base, with 7 bases left in between. This chain's CDR3 is CSAREDSNQPQHF. The CDR3 DNA sequence: TGCAGTGCTAGGGAGGACAGCAATCAGCCCCAGCATTTT.

The chain uses TRBV12-3 or TRBV12-4 and TRBJ1-1; D gene ambiguous. This CDR3 is built from 14 residues. V lost 5 bases and J 4 bases, leaving 14 bases between the germline ends. The CDR3 DNA follows: TGTGCCAGCAGTAATCCCCAGGTTGTCACTGAAGCTTTCTTT. This codes for CASSNPQVVTEAFF.

The V call is TRBV7-2, the J call TRBJ2-1, with TRBD2 identical over 12 bases. Germline values: CDR1 SGHTA, CDR2 FQGNSA. Trimming at V came to 5 bases and at J to 4 bases, leaving 9 bases not matched to a gene. This CDR3 comprises 17 residues. The CDR3 loop is CASSSLGTSGRYNEQFF. CDR3 bases: TGTGCCAGCAGCAGTCTTGGAACTAGCGGGAGGTACAATGAGCAGTTCTTC.

This clonotype has only a few counts. The rearrangement uses TRBV6-1 and TRBJ2-7, with D hard to call. Germline CDR1 and CDR2: MNHNS and SASEGT. V was shortened by 3 bases and J by 9 bases, with 6 bases between the two germline ends. CDR3 size: 10 residues. CDR3 nucleotide sequence: TGTGCCAGCAGTGACGTGACGCAGTACTTC. Encoded protein: CASSDVTQYF.

The CDR3 DNA sequence: TGTGCCAGCAGCTTCATTAGGGCAGGGGGCCCCACAGATACGCAGTATTTT. Its protein is CASSFIRAGGPTDTQYF. The chain uses TRBV7-8 and TRBJ2-3; the match to TRBD1 covers 8 bases. The V segment lost 3 bases and the J segment 2 bases; nucleotides outside the gene matches: 10. This CDR3 contains 17 residues. Germline CDR1 SGHVS, CDR2 FQNEAQ. Combining the CDR3 with reference TRBV7-8 and TRBJ2-3 gives the whole variable domain GAGVSQSPRYKVAKRGQDVALRCDPISGHVSLFWYQQALGQGPEFLTYFQNEAQLDKSGLPSDRFFAERPEGSVSTLKIQRTQQEDSAVYLCASSFIRAGGPTDTQYFGPGTRLTVL.

The CDR3 loop is CASSPFPDSSYEQYF. CDR3 DNA: TGTGCCAGCAGCCCCTTTCCCGACAGCTCCTACGAGCAGTACTTC. V usage is TRBV4-2 and J usage is TRBJ2-7; possible D gene TRBD1, 5 bases. Germline CDR1 and CDR2: LGHNA and YNFKEQ. Trimming removed 4 bases from V and 0 bases from J, with 13 bases in between. The CDR3 length is 15 residues.

This clonotype was seen at least ten times. The chain couples TRBV6-4 to TRBJ2-2; TRBD2 matches at 7 bases. V shed 6 bases, J shed 0 bases, and the junction held 4 bases outside the gene matches. The CDR3 runs 15 residues. Germline loops: CDR1 MRHNA, CDR2 SNTAGT. This CDR3 reads CASRAGKTNTGELFF. Here the CDR3 DNA reads TGTGCCAGCAGAGCGGGGAAAACGAACACCGGGGAGCTGTTTTTT.

The rearrangement joins TRBV2 to TRBJ2-1; a weak D match, TRBD1 (6 bases). CDR3 length: 15 amino acids. The ends were cut back, 3 bases at V and 9 bases at J, with 18 bases in the middle. The germline V gene has CDR1 SNHLY and CDR2 FYNNEI. CDR3 loop: CASSERGQRLGEQFF. CDR3 nucleotide sequence: TGTGCCAGCAGTGAGAGGGGACAACGCTTAGGTGAGCAGTTCTTC.

In this sample, this clonotype turned up many times. The chain is built from TRBV20-1 and TRBJ2-1, with 8 nucleotides matching TRBD1. Trimming cost V 4 bases and J 7 bases; bases outside gene matches: 12. CDR3 length: 15 residues. Germline V gives CDR1 DFQATT, CDR2 SNEGSKA (reference sequence). The CDR3 DNA is TGCAGTGCTAACAAGGACAGGGCCCCGGGTAATGAGCAGTTCTTC. It yields the protein CSANKDRAPGNEQFF.

The chain employs TRBV7-8 and TRBJ1-2; D may be TRBD1 (6 bases). Between the trimmed V and J ends, which lost 2 bases and 4 bases, there was a span of 14 bases. In germline, CDR1 is SGHVS, CDR2 FQNEAQ. This CDR3 is 15 amino acids long. The CDR3 is CASSLSAGATYGYTF. CDR3 in DNA: TGTGCCAGCAGCTTAAGCGCGGGGGCTACCTATGGCTACACCTTC.

This clonotype was observed many times. The rearrangement uses TRBV20-1 and TRBJ1-5, with 7 nucleotides matching TRBD1. Trimming at V came to 6 bases and at J to 5 bases, leaving 10 bases not matched to a gene. CDR1 and CDR2 from the germline V gene are DFQATT and SNEGSKA (reference sequence). CDR3 length equals 14 residues. For the CDR3, the DNA is TGCAGTGCGCACAAAACAGGGGTCGATCAGCCCCAGCATTTT. Its protein is CSAHKTGVDQPQHF.

This clonotype was observed many times. The chain uses TRBV4-1 and TRBJ2-7; 10 bases are shared with TRBD1. This CDR3 spans 17 amino acids. Trimming at V came to 5 bases and at J to 4 bases, leaving 14 bases not matched to a gene. Germline loops: CDR1 MGHRA, CDR2 YSYEKL. The CDR3 DNA sequence: TGCGCCAGCAGCAACTTCGGGGGACAGGGGAAGGTTTACGAGCAGTACTTC. This encodes CASSNFGGQGKVYEQYF.

This clonotype was counted between two and nine times. The gene calls are TRBV6-4 and TRBJ2-1; no definite D call. Germline lookup yields CDR1 MRHNA and CDR2 SNTAGT. Trimming removed 6 bases from V and 9 bases from J, with 15 bases in between. The CDR3 runs to 13 residues. The CDR3 reads CASSPRLIGEQFF. The CDR3, as DNA: TGTGCCAGCAGCCCTAGGTTGATAGGTGAGCAGTTCTTC.

In this sample, this clonotype turned up once. This rearrangement joins TRBV3-1 to TRBJ2-1, with 7 bases matching TRBD1. This CDR3 has 16 amino acids. Per germline, CDR1 LGHDT and CDR2 YNNKEL (reference sequence). The J segment lost 5 bases and the V segment lost 3 bases, leaving 10 bases of the junction unmatched. This chain's CDR3 is CASSQYPGQNHNEQFF. The DNA for the CDR3 is TGTGCCAGCAGCCAGTACCCGGGACAGAACCACAATGAGCAGTTCTTC.

This clonotype has a count of ten or more. The genes are TRBV29-1 and TRBJ2-3; 7 bases match TRBD1. The junction had 8 bases not matched to a gene; V was cut back by 7 bases and J by 1 base. This CDR3 contains 14 residues. Germline V lookup: CDR1 SQVTM, CDR2 ANQGSEA. CDR3 bases: TGCAGCGCTTACGGTGGACAGGGCACAGATACGCAGTATTTT. This sequence encodes CSAYGGQGTDTQYF.

The J gene is TRBJ2-2, the V gene TRBV5-1, with D uncertain. The CDR3 runs to 15 residues. Deletions cut 0 bases from V and 5 bases from J, with 11 bases between. CDR1 SGHRS and CDR2 YFSETQ come from the germline V gene. The CDR3 sequence is CASSLGQPDTGELFF. For the CDR3, the DNA is TGCGCCAGCAGCTTGGGACAACCTGATACCGGGGAGCTGTTTTTT.

This clonotype was detected only a few times. The rearrangement links TRBV20-1 to TRBJ1-5; tentatively, D is TRBD1 (5 bases). CDR3 length: 14 residues. Trimming took 0 bases from V and 7 from J, leaving 13 bases between them. Germline loops: CDR1 DFQATT, CDR2 SNEGSKA (reference sequence). CDR3: CSAREVKGRQPQHF. Written as DNA, the CDR3 is TGCAGTGCTAGAGAGGTAAAGGGACGGCAGCCCCAGCATTTT.

This clonotype has more than one count but fewer than ten. The chain uses TRBV25-1 and TRBJ2-1; possible D gene TRBD1, 6 bases. CDR3 length: 14 amino acids. V was pared by 1 base and J by 9 bases, with 13 bases between. Per the germline V gene, CDR1 is MGHDK and CDR2 is SYGVNS. Here the CDR3 reads CASSESNRAAEQFF. The CDR3 DNA reads TGTGCCAGCAGTGAATCCAACAGGGCGGCTGAGCAGTTCTTC.

The chain is built from TRBV20-1 and TRBJ2-7, with D perhaps TRBD1 (6 bases). The CDR3 totals 13 residues. Germline CDR1 DFQATT, CDR2 SNEGSKA (reference sequence). V lost 5 bases to trimming and J lost 1 base, with 12 bases between them. The CDR3 DNA follows: TGCAGTGCTGAAAAGACAGGATCCTACGAGCAGTACTTC. This gives the protein CSAEKTGSYEQYF.

The chain carries TRBV18 and TRBJ2-1; unclear D gene. With 1 base removed from V and 9 bases from J, the gap between germline ends came to 7 bases. The CDR3 is 12 residues long. The V gene's germline CDR1 is KGHSH and CDR2 LQKENI. The CDR3 reads CASSPLSVEQFF. The CDR3 coding sequence is TGTGCCAGCTCACCACTCTCTGTTGAGCAGTTCTTC. The full variable domain, completed using reference TRBV18 and TRBJ2-1, is NAGVMQNPRHLVRRRGQEARLRCSPMKGHSHVYWYRQLPEEGLKFMVYLQKENIIDESGMPKERFSAEFPKEGPSILRIQQVVRGDSAAYFCASSPLSVEQFFGPGTRLTVL.

The rearrangement uses TRBV13 and TRBJ2-1, with D possibly being TRBD1 (6 bases). Germline CDR1 PRHDT, CDR2 FYEKMQ (reference sequence). The CDR3 is made up of 15 amino acids. Trimming took off 5 bases at V and 0 bases at J, with 11 bases between the two ends. The CDR3 sequence is CASSLGQISYNEQFF. DNA of the CDR3: TGTGCCAGCAGCCTCGGACAGATCTCCTACAATGAGCAGTTCTTC.

This clonotype was counted between two and nine times. V is TRBV11-2 and J is TRBJ2-3, with D maybe TRBD1 (6 bases). The V gene's germline CDR1 is SGHAT and CDR2 FQNNGV. The CDR3 extends over 13 amino acids. Between the trimmed V and J ends, which lost 5 bases and 6 bases, there was a span of 12 bases. The CDR3, as DNA: TGTGCCAGCAGCCGCAGGACAGCCGATACGCAGTATTTT. Translated: CASSRRTADTQYF.

The chain is built from TRBV25-1 and TRBJ2-1, with 8 nucleotides matching TRBD1. The CDR3 runs to 15 residues. Germline trimming cut 3 bases from V and 7 bases from J; bases unmatched to any gene: 8. Germline V CDR1 and CDR2: MGHDK, SYGVNS. CDR3 sequence reads: CASSERTGLRNEQFF. As DNA, the CDR3 is TGTGCCAGCAGTGAGAGGACAGGGTTGCGGAATGAGCAGTTCTTC.

This clonotype was found a few times. Here the CDR3 reads CASIMGGHNEQFF. The CDR3 DNA follows: TGTGCCAGCATTATGGGAGGCCACAATGAGCAGTTCTTC. The chain couples TRBV5-6 to TRBJ2-1; a possible D gene is TRBD2 (6 bases). CDR3 size: 13 residues. Germline V gene lookup returns CDR1 SGHDT and CDR2 YYEEEE. V was shortened by 6 bases and J by 5 bases, with 12 bases between the two germline ends.

This clonotype has a handful of counts. This chain uses TRBV5-6 with TRBJ2-7; D is unresolved. The CDR3 totals 14 residues. Germline CDR1 SGHDT, CDR2 YYEEEE. V lost 6 bases and J lost 7, with 20 bases in between. The CDR3 region is CASTEGLGLYEQYF. CDR3 nucleotides: TGTGCCAGCACCGAAGGTCTGGGGTTGTATGAGCAGTACTTC.

This clonotype was detected only a few times. The chain links TRBV27 to TRBJ2-3; TRBD1 matches 7 bases. CDR1 is MNHEY, CDR2 SMNVEV, per germline (reference sequence). The CDR3 is 13 amino acids. With 6 bases clipped from V and 4 bases from J, the junction kept 4 bases outside the gene matches. CDR3 in amino acids: CASRKTGADTQYF. DNA for the CDR3: TGTGCCAGCAGAAAAACAGGGGCAGATACGCAGTATTTT.

The chain employs TRBV11-2 and TRBJ2-1, with 13 bases fitting TRBD2. CDR1 SGHAT and CDR2 FQNNGV come from the germline V gene. The CDR3 totals 18 residues. The junction had 14 bases not matched to a gene; V was cut back by 5 bases and J by 7 bases. This chain's CDR3 is CASSPRTSGGRGGNEQFF. The CDR3 DNA sequence: TGTGCCAGCAGCCCTCGGACTAGCGGGGGTCGGGGGGGGAATGAGCAGTTCTTC.

The J gene is TRBJ2-3, the V gene TRBV4-1; 8 positions match TRBD2. Germline CDR1 MGHRA, CDR2 YSYEKL. This CDR3 comprises 18 residues. J was trimmed by 0 bases and V by 6 bases; bases with no gene match: 14. CDR3 bases: TGCGCCAGCAGTGGGAAGGATAGCGGGGTGTCTAGCACAGATACGCAGTATTTT. Its translation: CASSGKDSGVSSTDTQYF.

This clonotype appeared a few times. The genes are TRBV20-1 and TRBJ1-4; D uncertain. The germline gives CDR1 DFQATT, CDR2 SNEGSKA (reference sequence). This CDR3 is 13 amino acids long. V lost 0 bases to trimming and J lost 5 bases, with 7 bases between them. CDR3 residues: CSARDFRNEKLFF. CDR3 sequence (DNA): TGCAGTGCTAGAGATTTCAGGAATGAAAAACTGTTTTTT.

This clonotype occurred many times. The chain carries TRBV5-1 and TRBJ2-2, with D perhaps TRBD1 (7 bases). In germline, CDR1 is SGHRS, CDR2 YFSETQ. Trimming removed 3 bases from V and 5 bases from J, with 20 bases in between. The CDR3 length is 17 residues. CDR3 DNA: TGCGCCAGCAGCTCCGGCCGGGGGACAGTGGGGACCGGGGAGCTGTTTTTT. Protein sequence: CASSSGRGTVGTGELFF.